This record concerns one T cell receptor (beta chain) sequence. This record comes from a study of OX40 agonist ivuxolimab in advanced cancers. The protocol was immunoSEQ multiplex PCR, while the TCRdb copy is restricted to in-frame clones and leaves out a portion. The table lists about 69,000 clones, more than 70% of them singletons. This specimen consisted of CD4+ or CD8+ T cells sorted from blood, obtained in a trial of the OX40 agonist ivuxolimab. The TCR sequence derives from an adult with an advanced solid tumor such as melanoma, head and neck, liver or kidney cancer.

The CDR3 region has the DNA TGTGCCAGCAGCTTACTGACAGGGAATCCCACTGAAGCTTTCTTT. Its protein product is CASSLLTGNPTEAFF. The chain employs TRBV7-2 and TRBJ1-1; 7 bases align to TRBD1. CDR1 is SGHTA, CDR2 FQGNSA, per germline. J lost 4 bases, V lost 2 bases, and 7 bases had no gene match. The CDR3 runs 15 residues. The full variable domain, its missing parts supplied by reference TRBV7-2 and TRBJ1-1, is GAGVSQSPSNKVTEKGKDVELRCDPISGHTALYWYRQSLGQGLEFLIYFQGNSAPDKSGLPSDRFSAERTGGSVSTLTIQRTQQEDSAVYLCASSLLTGNPTEAFFGQGTRLTVV.